This T cell receptor beta chain was identified during a study of blood T cell repertoires in COVID-19. Whole-study context: In each case, the material was cDNA or gDNA derived from T cells, B-cell-depleted T cells, or PBMCs.

Original analysis: Researchers report that nucleated cell counts were estimated from reference gene primer amplification. Only in-frame clones appear in the TCRdb table, and some are missing; sequencing was by immunoSEQ multiplex PCR. That table gives V, J and clone size, and the DNA gave D and trimming. The sample consists of more than 90,000 clones, around 90% of them appearing once. The clonotype comes from a human donor in a cohort sampled during active COVID-19. Sequencing was carried out using peripheral blood.

Here the CDR3 DNA reads TGCGCCAGCAGCTTCGCTAGCGGGAGTCTGGGCAATGAGCAGTTCTTC. This codes for CASSFASGSLGNEQFF. J is TRBJ2-1 and V is TRBV5-1; 10 bases align to TRBD2. Trimming cost V 2 bases and J 6 bases; bases outside gene matches: 8. There are 16 residues in the CDR3. Germline V gives CDR1 SGHRS, CDR2 YFSETQ.